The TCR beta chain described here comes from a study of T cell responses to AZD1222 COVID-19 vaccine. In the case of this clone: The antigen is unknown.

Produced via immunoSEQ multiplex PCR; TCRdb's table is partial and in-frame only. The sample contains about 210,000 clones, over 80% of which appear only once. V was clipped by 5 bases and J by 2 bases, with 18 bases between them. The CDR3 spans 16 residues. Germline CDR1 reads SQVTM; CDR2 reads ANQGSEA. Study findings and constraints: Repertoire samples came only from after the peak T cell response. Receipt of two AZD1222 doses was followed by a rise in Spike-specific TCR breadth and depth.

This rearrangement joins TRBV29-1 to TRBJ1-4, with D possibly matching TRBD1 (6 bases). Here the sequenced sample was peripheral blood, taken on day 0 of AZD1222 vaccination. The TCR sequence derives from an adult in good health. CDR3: CSVPLGGQSTNEKLFF. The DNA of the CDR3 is TGCAGCGTTCCCTTGGGGGGCCAGTCGACTAATGAAAAACTGTTTTTT.